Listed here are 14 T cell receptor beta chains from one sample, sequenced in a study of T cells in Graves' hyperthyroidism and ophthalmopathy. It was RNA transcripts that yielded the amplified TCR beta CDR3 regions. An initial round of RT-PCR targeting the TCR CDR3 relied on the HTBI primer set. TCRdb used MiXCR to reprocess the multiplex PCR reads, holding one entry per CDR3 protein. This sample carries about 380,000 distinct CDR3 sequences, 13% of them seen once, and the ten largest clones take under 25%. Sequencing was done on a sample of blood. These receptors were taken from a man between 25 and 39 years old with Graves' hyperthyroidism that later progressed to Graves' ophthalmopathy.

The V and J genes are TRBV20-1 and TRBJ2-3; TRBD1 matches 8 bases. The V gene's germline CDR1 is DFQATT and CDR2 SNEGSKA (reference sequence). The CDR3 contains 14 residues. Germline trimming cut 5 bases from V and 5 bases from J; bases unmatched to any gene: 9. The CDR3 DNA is TGCAGTGCTGAAGATTGGACAGGGCAAGATACGCAGTATTTT. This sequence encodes CSAEDWTGQDTQYF.

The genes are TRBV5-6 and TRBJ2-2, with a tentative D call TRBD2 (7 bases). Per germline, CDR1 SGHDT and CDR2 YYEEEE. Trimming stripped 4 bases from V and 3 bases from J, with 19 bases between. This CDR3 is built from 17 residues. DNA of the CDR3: TGTGCCAGCAGCATCCCATTAGGGGGGAGGGACACCGGGGAGCTGTTTTTT. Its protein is CASSIPLGGRDTGELFF.

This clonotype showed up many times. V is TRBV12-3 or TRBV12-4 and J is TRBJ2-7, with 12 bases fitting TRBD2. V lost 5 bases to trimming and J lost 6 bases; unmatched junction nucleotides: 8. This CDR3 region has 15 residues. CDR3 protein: CASSTGTSGLSEQYF. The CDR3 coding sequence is TGTGCCAGCAGTACCGGGACTAGCGGGTTGTCCGAGCAGTACTTC.

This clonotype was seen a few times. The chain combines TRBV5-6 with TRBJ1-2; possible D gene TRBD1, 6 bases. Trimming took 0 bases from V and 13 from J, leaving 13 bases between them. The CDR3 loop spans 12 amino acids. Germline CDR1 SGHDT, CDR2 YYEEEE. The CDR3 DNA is TGTGCCAGCAGCTTGGTGGCAGGGGATACCACCTTC. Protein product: CASSLVAGDTTF.

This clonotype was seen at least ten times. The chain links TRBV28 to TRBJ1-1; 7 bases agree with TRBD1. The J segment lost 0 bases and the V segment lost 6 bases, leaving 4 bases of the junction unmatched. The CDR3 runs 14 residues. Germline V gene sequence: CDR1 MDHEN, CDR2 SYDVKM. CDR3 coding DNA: TGTGCCAGCAGCTTACAGGGGCTGAACACTGAAGCTTTCTTT. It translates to CASSLQGLNTEAFF.

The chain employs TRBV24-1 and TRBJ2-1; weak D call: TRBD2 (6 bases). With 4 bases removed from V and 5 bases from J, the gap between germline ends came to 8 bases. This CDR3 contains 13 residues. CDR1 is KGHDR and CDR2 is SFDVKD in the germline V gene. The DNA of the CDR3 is TGTGCCACCAGTGACCCGGGGGACAATGAGCAGTTCTTC. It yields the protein CATSDPGDNEQFF.

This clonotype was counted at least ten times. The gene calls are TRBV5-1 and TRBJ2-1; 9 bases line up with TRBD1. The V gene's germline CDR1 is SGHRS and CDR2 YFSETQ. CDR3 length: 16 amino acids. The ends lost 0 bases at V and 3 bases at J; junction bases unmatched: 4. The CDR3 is CASSLEPGQGYNEQFF. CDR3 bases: TGCGCCAGCAGCTTGGAACCGGGACAGGGCTACAATGAGCAGTTCTTC.

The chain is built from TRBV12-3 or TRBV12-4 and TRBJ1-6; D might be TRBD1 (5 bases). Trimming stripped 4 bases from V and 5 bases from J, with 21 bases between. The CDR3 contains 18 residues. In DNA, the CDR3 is TGTGCCAGCAGTTCCCGCTGGCACGGGGCAGTTGATAATTCACCCCTCCACTTT. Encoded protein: CASSSRWHGAVDNSPLHF.

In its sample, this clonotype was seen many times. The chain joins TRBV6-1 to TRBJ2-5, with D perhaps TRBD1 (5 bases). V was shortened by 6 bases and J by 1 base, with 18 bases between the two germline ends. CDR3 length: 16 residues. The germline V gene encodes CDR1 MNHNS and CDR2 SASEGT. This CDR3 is CASSRPESTAQETQYF. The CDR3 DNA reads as TGTGCCAGCAGCCGCCCCGAATCGACAGCCCAAGAGACCCAGTACTTC.

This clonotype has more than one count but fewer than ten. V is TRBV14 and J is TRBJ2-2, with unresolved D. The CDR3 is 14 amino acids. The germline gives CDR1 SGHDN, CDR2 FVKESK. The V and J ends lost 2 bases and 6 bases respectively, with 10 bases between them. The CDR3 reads CASSQNVGPGELFF. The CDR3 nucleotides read TGTGCCAGCAGCCAAAATGTAGGCCCCGGGGAGCTGTTTTTT.

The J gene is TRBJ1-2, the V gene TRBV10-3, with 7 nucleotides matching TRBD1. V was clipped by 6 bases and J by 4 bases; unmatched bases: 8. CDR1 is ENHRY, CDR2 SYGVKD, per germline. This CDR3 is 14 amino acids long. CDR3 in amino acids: CAIRPTGAIYGYTF. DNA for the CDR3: TGTGCCATCAGACCTACAGGGGCGATCTATGGCTACACCTTC.

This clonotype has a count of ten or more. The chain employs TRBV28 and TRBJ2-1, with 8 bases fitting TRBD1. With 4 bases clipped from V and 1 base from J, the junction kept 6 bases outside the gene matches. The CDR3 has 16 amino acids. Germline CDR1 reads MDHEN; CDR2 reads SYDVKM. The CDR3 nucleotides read TGTGCCAGCAGTTCCAGGACAGGGTGGTCCTACAATGAGCAGTTCTTC. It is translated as CASSSRTGWSYNEQFF.

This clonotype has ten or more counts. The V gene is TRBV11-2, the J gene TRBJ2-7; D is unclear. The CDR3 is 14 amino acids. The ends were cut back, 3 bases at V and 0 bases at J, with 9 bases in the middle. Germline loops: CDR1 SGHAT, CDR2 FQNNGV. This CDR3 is CASSFLPHSYEQYF. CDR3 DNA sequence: TGTGCCAGCAGCTTCCTACCGCACTCCTACGAGCAGTACTTC. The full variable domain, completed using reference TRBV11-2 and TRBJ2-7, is EAGVAQSPRYKIIEKRQSVAFWCNPISGHATLYWYQQILGQGPKLLIQFQNNGVVDDSQLPKDRFSAERLKGVDSTLKIQPAKLEDSAVYLCASSFLPHSYEQYFGPGTRLTVT.

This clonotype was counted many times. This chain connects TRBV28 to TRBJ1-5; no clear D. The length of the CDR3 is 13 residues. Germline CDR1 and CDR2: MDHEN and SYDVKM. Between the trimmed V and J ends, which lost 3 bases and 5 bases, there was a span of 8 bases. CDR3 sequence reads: CASSLSQYQPQHF. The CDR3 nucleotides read TGTGCCAGCAGTTTGAGTCAGTATCAGCCCCAGCATTTT. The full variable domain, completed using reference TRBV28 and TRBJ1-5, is DVKVTQSSRYLVKRTGEKVFLECVQDMDHENMFWYRQDPGLGLRLIYFSYDVKMKEKGDIPEGYSVSREKKERFSLILESASTNQTSMYLCASSLSQYQPQHFGDGTRLSIL.